This TCR beta chain was identified in a study of post-analysis software for immune sequencing data. Overall study results and limits: By F measure, samples from a shared preparation batch strongly co-clustered. Patients carried five TRBV segments more frequently than controls did, and TRBV5-6, TRBV5-1 and TRBV20-1 were among them. The normalized Chao1 diversity of multiple sclerosis patients was significantly lower than that of controls.

With respect to this clonotype: What it binds is unknown.

J gave up 5 bases and V 1 base, and 5 bases lay outside the gene matches. This CDR3 has 15 amino acids. Germline CDR1 and CDR2: SGHRS and YFSETQ. Sequencing libraries made from TCR beta cDNA carried unique molecular identifiers. TCRdb processed the PCR reads anew with MiXCR; each CDR3 protein has one entry. The sample records hundreds of thousands of distinct CDR3 sequences, approximately 59% being singletons. Sequencing was carried out using blood. The chain combines TRBV5-1 with TRBJ2-1, with TRBD2 matching over 8 bases. The TCR was taken from a girl between 2 and 10 years old with multiple sclerosis. This CDR3 reads CASSLKSGGNNEQFF. The CDR3 DNA sequence: TGCGCCAGCAGCTTGAAAAGCGGGGGAAACAATGAGCAGTTCTTC.